These 19 T cell receptor beta chains were all obtained from the same sample, sequenced in a study of OX40 agonist ivuxolimab in advanced cancers. Assay: immunoSEQ multiplex PCR; the TCRdb copy retains only in-frame clones and omits some. The top ten clones hold 6% to 7.5% of a sample with fewer than 70,000 clones, around 85% of them seen once. This material consisted of CD4+ or CD8+ T cells sorted from blood, taken in a trial of the OX40 agonist ivuxolimab. Receptors were obtained from an adult with an advanced solid tumor such as melanoma, head and neck, liver or kidney cancer.

The rearrangement joins TRBV19 to TRBJ1-3; D possibly corresponds to TRBD1 (5 bases). Germline V gene sequence: CDR1 LNHDA, CDR2 SQIVND (reference sequence). This CDR3 spans 15 amino acids. Trimming left V 8 bases short and J 0 bases short, with 14 bases between. The CDR3 protein is CASGRRGPSGNTIYF. DNA for the CDR3: TGTGCCAGTGGGAGAAGGGGCCCCTCTGGAAACACCATATATTTT.

The chain couples TRBV5-1 to TRBJ2-3; D not resolved. Trimming removed 0 bases from V and 1 base from J, with 6 bases in between. The CDR3 runs to 14 residues. The germline V gene has CDR1 SGHRS and CDR2 YFSETQ. The CDR3 here is CASSLAWGTDTQYF. In DNA form, the CDR3 reads TGCGCCAGCAGCTTGGCCTGGGGCACAGATACGCAGTATTTT.

In nucleotides, the CDR3 is TGTGCCAGCAGCCAAATGACAGCGGAGAAAGCCGGGGAGCTGTTTTTT. This gives the protein CASSQMTAEKAGELFF. The V gene is TRBV6-6, the J gene TRBJ2-2; either TRBD1 or TRBD2 may supply D (5 bases each). Trimming left V 6 bases short and J 6 bases short, with 20 bases between. Per the germline V gene, CDR1 is MNHNY and CDR2 is SVGAGI (reference sequence). There are 16 residues in the CDR3.

The gene calls are TRBV28 and TRBJ1-2, with 7 bases aligning to TRBD1. The CDR3 spans 15 residues. After removal of 6 bases from V and 2 bases from J, the junction contained 9 bases not matched to a gene. The germline V gene has CDR1 MDHEN and CDR2 SYDVKM. This CDR3 is CASSTPGTVNYGYTF. The CDR3 bases are TGTGCCAGCAGCACTCCCGGGACAGTCAACTATGGCTACACCTTC.

This clone was detected only a few times. V is TRBV27 and J is TRBJ2-7; TRBD1 or TRBD2 may be the D gene (5 bases each). This CDR3 is 15 amino acids long. V gave up 5 bases and J gave up 1 base, with 15 bases separating them. CDR1 MNHEY and CDR2 SMNVEV come from the germline V gene (reference sequence). The CDR3 sequence: CASSPNGAESYEQYF. The DNA for the CDR3 is TGTGCCAGCAGTCCGAACGGGGCCGAATCCTACGAGCAGTACTTC.

DNA for the CDR3: TGTGCCAGCAGCTTATCCGGGACAGGGTCAATCGGGGAGCTGTTTTTT. It encodes CASSLSGTGSIGELFF. This chain uses TRBV7-9 with TRBJ2-2; 9 bases are shared with TRBD1. Germline CDR1 and CDR2: SEHNR and FQNEAQ (reference sequence). This CDR3 spans 16 amino acids. The V segment lost 2 bases and the J segment 7 bases; nucleotides outside the gene matches: 8.

The chain is built from TRBV13 and TRBJ1-3; 8 bases map to TRBD1. Germline assignment: CDR1 PRHDT and CDR2 FYEKMQ (reference sequence). The length of the CDR3 is 15 residues. Trimming took 6 bases from V and 0 from J; bases not matched to a gene: 4. The CDR3 nucleotides are TGTGCCAGCAGGACAGGGGCTCTCTCTGGAAACACCATATATTTT. Its protein product is CASRTGALSGNTIYF.

This clone was seen once. This chain links TRBV5-8 with TRBJ1-2, with D possibly being TRBD1 (5 bases). Trimming took off 4 bases at V and 4 bases at J, with 14 bases between the two ends. The CDR3 runs 14 residues. Germline V gene data show CDR1 as SGHTS and CDR2 as YDEGEE. The CDR3 sequence: CASSPGPTLYGYTF. CDR3 DNA: TGTGCCAGCAGCCCGGGACCGACGCTCTATGGCTACACCTTC.

The chain links TRBV9 to TRBJ1-2; TRBD1 matches 8 bases. With V trimmed by 1 base and J by 4 bases, 3 bases remained unmatched. Germline CDR1 is SGDLS and CDR2 is YYNGEE. This CDR3 spans 14 amino acids. CDR3: CASSVQGAPYGYTF. The CDR3 coding sequence is TGTGCCAGCAGCGTACAGGGGGCCCCCTATGGCTACACCTTC. Based on the CDR3 plus reference TRBV9 and TRBJ1-2, the full variable domain is DSGVTQTPKHLITATGQRVTLRCSPRSGDLSVYWYQQSLDQGLQFLIQYYNGEERAKGNILERFSAQQFPDLHSELNLSSLELGDSALYFCASSVQGAPYGYTFGSGTRLTVV.

V is TRBV5-1 and J is TRBJ2-1; 9 bases agree with TRBD2. This CDR3 has 15 amino acids. CDR1 and CDR2 (germline): SGHRS, YFSETQ. The junction had 5 bases not matched to a gene; V was cut back by 0 bases and J by 7 bases. CDR3 in amino acids: CASSLVGGLANEQFF. CDR3 coding DNA: TGCGCCAGCAGCTTGGTAGGGGGACTAGCAAATGAGCAGTTCTTC.

This clone was counted a few times. V is TRBV7-2 and J is TRBJ2-2; D remains ambiguous. The CDR3 is made up of 13 amino acids. CDR1 is SGHTA and CDR2 is FQGNSA in the germline V gene. With 5 bases removed from V and 4 bases from J, the gap between germline ends came to 8 bases. CDR3 amino acids: CASSITGTGELFF. DNA of the CDR3: TGTGCCAGCAGCATAACGGGCACCGGGGAGCTGTTTTTT.

The genes are TRBV9 and TRBJ2-1; the D is unclear. CDR1 is SGDLS and CDR2 is YYNGEE in the germline V gene. V was trimmed by 1 base and J by 0 bases, leaving 11 bases between them. The CDR3 has 16 amino acids. In DNA, the CDR3 is TGTGCCAGCAGCGTACGTGCGGCAAGCTCCTACAATGAGCAGTTCTTC. Protein sequence: CASSVRAASSYNEQFF.

This chain links TRBV9 with TRBJ1-3; D is ambiguous. This CDR3 has 12 amino acids. Germline loops: CDR1 SGDLS, CDR2 YYNGEE. Trimming stripped 3 bases from V and 4 bases from J, with 5 bases between. CDR3 protein: CASSGPGNTIYF. For the CDR3, the DNA is TGTGCCAGCAGCGGACCAGGAAACACCATATATTTT.

The rearrangement uses TRBV5-1 and TRBJ2-6; no clear D gene. The length of the CDR3 is 15 residues. CDR1 SGHRS and CDR2 YFSETQ come from the germline V gene. With 0 bases removed from V and 2 bases from J, the gap between germline ends came to 6 bases. The CDR3 nucleotides are TGCGCCAGCAGCTTGGCGATAGCTGGGGCCAACGTCCTGACTTTC. It specifies CASSLAIAGANVLTF.

This clone occurred a few times. The rearrangement links TRBV5-4 to TRBJ1-2, with 7 bases aligning to TRBD1. Per germline, CDR1 SGHNT and CDR2 YYREEE (reference sequence). Germline trimming cut 4 bases from V and 1 base from J; bases unmatched to any gene: 1. The CDR3 has 13 amino acids. CDR3: CASSRDSNYGYTF. CDR3 bases: TGTGCCAGCAGCCGGGACAGTAACTATGGCTACACCTTC.

The chain has TRBV9 and TRBJ2-7; 8 bases fit TRBD2. Losses at the gene ends were 4 bases for V and 9 bases for J; bases not matched to a gene: 12. CDR1 and CDR2 (germline): SGDLS, YYNGEE. This CDR3 comprises 14 residues. The CDR3 sequence: CASSQGTSFGSQYF. CDR3 bases: TGTGCCAGCAGCCAAGGGACTAGTTTTGGGTCGCAGTACTTC.

V is TRBV6-5 and J is TRBJ2-2, with 8 bases lining up with TRBD2. Germline V gene lookup returns CDR1 MNHEY and CDR2 SVGAGI. This CDR3 region has 15 residues. The trim removed 8 bases at V and 7 bases at J, leaving 12 bases unmatched. The DNA for the CDR3 is TGTGCCAGCCTCCCGTCGGGGGGGGCCAGCGGGGAGCTGTTTTTT. Translated, it gives CASLPSGGASGELFF.

The chain couples TRBV6-5 to TRBJ1-1; TRBD1 is a possible D gene (5 bases). With 6 bases removed from V and 4 bases from J, the gap between germline ends came to 6 bases. CDR3 length: 11 amino acids. CDR1 MNHEY and CDR2 SVGAGI come from the germline V gene. CDR3 DNA sequence: TGTGCCAGCAGGGACACCACTGAAGCTTTCTTT. Protein sequence: CASRDTTEAFF.

This chain links TRBV10-3 with TRBJ2-7; tentatively, D is TRBD1 (5 bases). The CDR3 contains 12 residues. The V gene lost 10 bases and the J gene lost 3 bases, with 13 bases spanning the gap. Germline V gene sequence: CDR1 ENHRY, CDR2 SYGVKD. The CDR3 region has the DNA TGTGCCAGCGGTTCTACAGGCTACGAGCAGTACTTC. This encodes CASGSTGYEQYF.